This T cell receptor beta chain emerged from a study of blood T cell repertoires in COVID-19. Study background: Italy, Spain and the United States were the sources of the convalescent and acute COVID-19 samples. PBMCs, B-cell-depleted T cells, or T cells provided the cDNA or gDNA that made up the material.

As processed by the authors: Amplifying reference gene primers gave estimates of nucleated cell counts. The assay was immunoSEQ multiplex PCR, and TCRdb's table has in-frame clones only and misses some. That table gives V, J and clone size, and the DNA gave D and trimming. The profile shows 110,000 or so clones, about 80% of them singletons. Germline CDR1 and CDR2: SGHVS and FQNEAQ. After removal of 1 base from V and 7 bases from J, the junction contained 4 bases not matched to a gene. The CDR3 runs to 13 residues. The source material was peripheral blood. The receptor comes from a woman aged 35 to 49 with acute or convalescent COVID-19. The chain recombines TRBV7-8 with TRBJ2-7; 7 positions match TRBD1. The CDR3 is CASSLDRGREQYF. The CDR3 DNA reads TGTGCCAGCAGCTTAGACAGGGGTCGTGAGCAGTACTTC.